This section outlines one T cell receptor beta chain sequence together with its context. These data originate in a study of blood T cell repertoires in COVID-19. During active infection, Seattle patients enrolled and were then monitored through disease. This CDR3 region has 13 residues. Germline CDR1 and CDR2: MGHRA and YSYEKL. With V trimmed by 3 bases and J by 2 bases, 0 bases remained unmatched. The authors' processing: Reference gene primer amplification gave estimated nucleated cell counts. The protocol was immunoSEQ multiplex PCR, while the TCRdb copy is restricted to in-frame clones and leaves out a portion. The V and J calls and the clone size are those of that table, but D and trimming were determined from the DNA. The data hold fewer than 700,000 clones, with roughly nine tenths observed a single time.

The sample consisted of peripheral blood. The receptor's source is a woman aged 50 to 60 with COVID-19, enrolled during active disease. The V and J genes are TRBV4-1 and TRBJ2-5; 7 nucleotides align to TRBD1. CDR3 coding DNA: TGCGCCAGCAGCCAGGGACAGCAAGAGACCCAGTACTTC. Translating it yields CASSQGQQETQYF.